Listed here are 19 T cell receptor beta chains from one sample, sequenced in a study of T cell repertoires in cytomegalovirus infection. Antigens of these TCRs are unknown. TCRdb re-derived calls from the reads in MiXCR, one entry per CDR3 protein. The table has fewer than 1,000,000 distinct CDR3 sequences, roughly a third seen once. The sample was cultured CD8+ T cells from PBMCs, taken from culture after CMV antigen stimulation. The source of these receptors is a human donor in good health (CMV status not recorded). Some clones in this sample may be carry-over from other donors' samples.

CDR3 sequence reads: CASSVRAGGGYNEQFF. CDR3 coding DNA: TGTGCCAGCAGCGTTAGGGCGGGAGGTGGATACAATGAGCAGTTCTTC. The chain joins TRBV9 to TRBJ2-1; 8 bases map to TRBD2. The J segment lost 4 bases and the V segment lost 2 bases, leaving 8 bases of the junction unmatched. CDR1 and CDR2 (germline): SGDLS, YYNGEE. The CDR3 length is 16 residues. The entire variable domain, with the rest obtained from reference TRBV9 and TRBJ2-1, is as follows: DSGVTQTPKHLITATGQRVTLRCSPRSGDLSVYWYQQSLDQGLQFLIQYYNGEERAKGNILERFSAQQFPDLHSELNLSSLELGDSALYFCASSVRAGGGYNEQFFGPGTRLTVL.

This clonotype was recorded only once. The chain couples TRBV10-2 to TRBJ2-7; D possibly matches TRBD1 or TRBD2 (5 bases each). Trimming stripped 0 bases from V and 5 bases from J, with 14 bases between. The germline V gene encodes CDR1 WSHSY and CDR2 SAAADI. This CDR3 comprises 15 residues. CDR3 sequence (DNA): TGCGCCAGCAGTGAGTCCCCATCCCCGGGGCACGAGCAGTACGTC. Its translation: CASSESPSPGHEQYV.

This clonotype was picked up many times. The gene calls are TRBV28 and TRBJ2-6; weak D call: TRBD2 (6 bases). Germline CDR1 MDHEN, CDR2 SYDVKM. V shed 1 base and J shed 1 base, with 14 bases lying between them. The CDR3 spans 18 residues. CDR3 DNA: TGTGCCAGCAGTTTATTCGGGGGTGAGGCATCTGGGGCCAACGTCCTGACTTTC. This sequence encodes CASSLFGGEASGANVLTF.

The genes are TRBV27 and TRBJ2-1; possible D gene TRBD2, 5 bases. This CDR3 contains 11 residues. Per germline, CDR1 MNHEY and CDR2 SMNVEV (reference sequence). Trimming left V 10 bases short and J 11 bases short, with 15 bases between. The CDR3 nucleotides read TGTGCCATTGGAGGTGGACGTAAGCAGTTCTTC. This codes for CAIGGGRKQFF.

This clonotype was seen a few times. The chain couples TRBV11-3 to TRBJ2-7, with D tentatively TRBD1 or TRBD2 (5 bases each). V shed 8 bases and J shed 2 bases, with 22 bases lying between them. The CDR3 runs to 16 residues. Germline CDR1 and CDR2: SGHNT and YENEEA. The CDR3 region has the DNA TGTGCCAGCGCGACTAATCTCGACAGAGCTCCCTACGAGCAGTACGTC. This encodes CASATNLDRAPYEQYV.

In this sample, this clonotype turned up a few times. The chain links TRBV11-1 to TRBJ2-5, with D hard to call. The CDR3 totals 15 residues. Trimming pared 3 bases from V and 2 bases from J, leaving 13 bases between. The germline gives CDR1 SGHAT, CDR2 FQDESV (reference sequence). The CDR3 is CASSLFVLPQETQYF. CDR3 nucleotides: TGTGCCAGCAGCTTGTTTGTACTACCTCAAGAGACCCAGTACTTC.

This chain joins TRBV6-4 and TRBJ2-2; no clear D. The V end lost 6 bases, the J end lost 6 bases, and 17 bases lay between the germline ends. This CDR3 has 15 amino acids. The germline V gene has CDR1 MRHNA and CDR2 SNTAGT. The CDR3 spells CASRDRAELAGELFF. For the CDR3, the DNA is TGTGCCAGCAGGGATAGGGCAGAGTTGGCCGGGGAGCTGTTTTTT.

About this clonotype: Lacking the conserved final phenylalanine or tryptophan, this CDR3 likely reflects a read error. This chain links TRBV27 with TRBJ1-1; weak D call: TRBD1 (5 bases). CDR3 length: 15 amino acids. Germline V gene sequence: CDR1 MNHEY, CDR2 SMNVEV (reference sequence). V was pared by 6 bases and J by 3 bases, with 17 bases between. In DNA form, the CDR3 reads TGTGCCAGCAGCTTACCAGGGTATCCTGACACTGAAGCTTTCATT. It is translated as CASSLPGYPDTEAFI.

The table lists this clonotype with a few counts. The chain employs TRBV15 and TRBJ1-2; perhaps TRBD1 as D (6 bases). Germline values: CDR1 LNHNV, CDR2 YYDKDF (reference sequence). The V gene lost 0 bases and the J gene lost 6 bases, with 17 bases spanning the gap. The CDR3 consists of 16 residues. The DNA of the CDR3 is TGTGCCACCAGCAGAGACCTGAGGGGGGGTGTGGATGGCTACACCTTC. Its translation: CATSRDLRGGVDGYTF. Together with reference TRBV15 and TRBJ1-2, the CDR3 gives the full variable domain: DAMVIQNPRYQVTQFGKPVTLSCSQTLNHNVMYWYQQKSSQAPKLLFHYYDKDFNNEADTPDNFQSRRPNTSFCFLDIRSPGLGDTAMYLCATSRDLRGGVDGYTFGSGTRLTVV.

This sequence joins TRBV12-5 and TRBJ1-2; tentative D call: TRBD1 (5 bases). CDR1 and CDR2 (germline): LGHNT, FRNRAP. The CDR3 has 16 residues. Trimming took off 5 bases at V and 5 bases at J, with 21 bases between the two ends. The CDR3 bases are TGTGCTAGTGGTCCGGAAGACAGCCCACTGCTGTATGGCTACACCTTC. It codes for CASGPEDSPLLYGYTF.

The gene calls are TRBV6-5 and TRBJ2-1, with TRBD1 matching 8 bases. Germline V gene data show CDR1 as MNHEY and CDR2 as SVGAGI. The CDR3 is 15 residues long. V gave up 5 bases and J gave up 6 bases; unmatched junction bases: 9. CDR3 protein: CASSPGTGWFNEQFF. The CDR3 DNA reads TGTGCCAGCAGTCCCGGGACAGGTTGGTTCAATGAGCAGTTCTTC.

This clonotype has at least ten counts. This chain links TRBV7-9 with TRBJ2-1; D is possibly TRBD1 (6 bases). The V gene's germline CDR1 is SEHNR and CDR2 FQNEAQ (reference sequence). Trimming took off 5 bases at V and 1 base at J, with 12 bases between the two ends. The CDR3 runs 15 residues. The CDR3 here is CASSQTGSSYNEQFF. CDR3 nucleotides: TGTGCCAGCAGCCAGACAGGAAGTTCCTACAATGAGCAGTTCTTC.

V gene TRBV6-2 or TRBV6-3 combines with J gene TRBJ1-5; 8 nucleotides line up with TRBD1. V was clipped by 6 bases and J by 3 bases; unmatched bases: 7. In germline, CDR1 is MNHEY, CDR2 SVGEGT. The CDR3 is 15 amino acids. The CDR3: CASSLPDRVNQPQHF. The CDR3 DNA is TGTGCCAGCAGCCTACCGGACAGGGTCAATCAGCCCCAGCATTTT.

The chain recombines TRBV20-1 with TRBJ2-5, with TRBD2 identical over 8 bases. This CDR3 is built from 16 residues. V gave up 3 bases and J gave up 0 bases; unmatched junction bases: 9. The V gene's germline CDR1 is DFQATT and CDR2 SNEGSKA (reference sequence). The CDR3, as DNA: TGCAGTGCTAGTAATCGAGCGGGGGATTACCAAGAGACCCAGTACTTC. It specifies CSASNRAGDYQETQYF.

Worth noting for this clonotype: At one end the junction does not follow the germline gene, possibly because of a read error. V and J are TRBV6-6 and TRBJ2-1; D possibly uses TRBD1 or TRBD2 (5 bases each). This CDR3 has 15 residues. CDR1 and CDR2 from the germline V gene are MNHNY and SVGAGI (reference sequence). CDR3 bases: TGTGCCTGCAGTTACTCGCCCGGGGCCGGCAATGAGCAGTTCTTC. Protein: CACSYSPGAGNEQFF.

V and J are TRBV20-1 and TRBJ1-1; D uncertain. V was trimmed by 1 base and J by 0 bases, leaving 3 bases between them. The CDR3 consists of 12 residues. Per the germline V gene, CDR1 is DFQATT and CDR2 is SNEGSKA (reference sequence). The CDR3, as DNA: TGCAGTGCTAGAGCGGTGAACACTGAAGCTTTCTTT. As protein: CSARAVNTEAFF.

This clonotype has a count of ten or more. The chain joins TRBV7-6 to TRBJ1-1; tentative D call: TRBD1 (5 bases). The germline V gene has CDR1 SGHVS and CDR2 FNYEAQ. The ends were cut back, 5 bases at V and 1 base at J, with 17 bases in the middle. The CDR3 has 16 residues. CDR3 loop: CASSPRWGNSNTEAFF. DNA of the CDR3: TGTGCCAGCAGCCCTAGATGGGGGAATTCGAACACTGAAGCTTTCTTT.

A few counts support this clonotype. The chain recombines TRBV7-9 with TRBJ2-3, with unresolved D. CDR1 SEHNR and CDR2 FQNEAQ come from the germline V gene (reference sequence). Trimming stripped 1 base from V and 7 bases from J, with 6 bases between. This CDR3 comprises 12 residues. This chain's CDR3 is CASSLGVNTQYF. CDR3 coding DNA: TGTGCCAGCAGCTTAGGGGTGAATACGCAGTATTTT.

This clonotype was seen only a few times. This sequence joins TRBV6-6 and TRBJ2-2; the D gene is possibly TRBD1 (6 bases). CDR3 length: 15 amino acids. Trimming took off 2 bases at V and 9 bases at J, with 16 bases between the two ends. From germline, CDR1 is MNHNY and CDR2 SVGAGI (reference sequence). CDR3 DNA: TGTGCCAGCAGTTACACCCCAGGGGCGGGCCGGGAGCTGTTTTTT. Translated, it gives CASSYTPGAGRELFF.